The rows below give T cell receptor beta chains drawn from one sample of a study of shared clonotypes between healthy human individuals. Sequencing used immunoSEQ multiplex PCR; TCRdb keeps in-frame clones, though not all of them. The sample has roughly 500,000 clones; more than 65% are singletons. Sequences were obtained from PBMCs. Receptor source: a woman between 35 and 50 years old in good health. Some clones in this sample may be carry-over from other donors' samples. CDR3s include the opening cysteine and the closing phenylalanine or tryptophan.

j_call: TRBJ2-3; v_call: TRBV28; cdr3_aa: CASSFRPRDTQYF
j_call: TRBJ2-2; v_call: TRBV28; cdr3_aa: CASSFLGTRGTGELFF
j_call: TRBJ2-1; v_call: TRBV18; cdr3_aa: CASSPETYSEQFF
j_call: TRBJ2-2; v_call: TRBV19; cdr3_aa: CATAGTGWAGELFF
j_call: TRBJ2-7; v_call: TRBV14; cdr3_aa: CASSNSYEQYF
j_call: TRBJ1-2; v_call: TRBV6-4; cdr3_aa: CASSDSGSNYGYTF
j_call: TRBJ2-5; v_call: TRBV2; cdr3_aa: CASGKGTVQETQYF
j_call: TRBJ2-1; v_call: TRBV7-2; cdr3_aa: CASSLGLTGGNNEQFF
j_call: TRBJ2-2; v_call: TRBV7-3; cdr3_aa: CASSTGTATGELFF
j_call: TRBJ1-4; v_call: TRBV4-2; cdr3_aa: CASSQVEGVEKLFF
j_call: TRBJ2-7; v_call: TRBV28; cdr3_aa: CASSLPGRGKQYF
j_call: TRBJ1-4; v_call: TRBV18; cdr3_aa: CASSHPRSNEKLFF
j_call: TRBJ2-1; v_call: TRBV28; cdr3_aa: CASSLRLLAPSSYNEQFF
j_call: TRBJ2-1; v_call: TRBV21-1; cdr3_aa: CASSKAGTSSYNEQFF
j_call: TRBJ1-2; v_call: TRBV28; cdr3_aa: CASTIYRDRGDGYTF
j_call: TRBJ2-7; v_call: TRBV5-1; cdr3_aa: CASSLAPGLGGEQYF
j_call: NA; v_call: TRBV10-2; cdr3_aa: CASSPPRSGSSYEQYF
j_call: TRBJ1-2; v_call: TRBV7-2; cdr3_aa: CASSLSQVKGGYTF
j_call: TRBJ2-1; v_call: TRBV11-2; cdr3_aa: CASSLGLAGSYNEQFF
j_call: TRBJ1-4; v_call: TRBV14; cdr3_aa: CASSQRRSGDEKLFF
j_call: TRBJ2-2; v_call: TRBV5-1; cdr3_aa: CASSLAGTGELFF
j_call: TRBJ1-1; v_call: TRBV23-1; cdr3_aa: CASSQTGNTEAFF
j_call: TRBJ2-1; v_call: TRBV5-1; cdr3_aa: CASSFRLARDNEQFF
j_call: TRBJ2-2; v_call: TRBV5-1; cdr3_aa: CASSFSSANTGELFF
j_call: TRBJ2-7; v_call: TRBV10-3; cdr3_aa: CAISGSRGDQYEQYF
j_call: TRBJ1-2; v_call: TRBV7-9; cdr3_aa: CASSLAGDTNYTF
j_call: TRBJ1-4; v_call: TRBV11-2; cdr3_aa: CASSQEEGIEKLFF
j_call: TRBJ2-1; v_call: TRBV4-1; cdr3_aa: CASRRQGWNEQFF
j_call: TRBJ1-2; v_call: TRBV18; cdr3_aa: CASSPRQGATRESYGYTF
j_call: TRBJ2-3; v_call: TRBV28; cdr3_aa: CASSQRGFGTDTQYF
j_call: TRBJ1-5; v_call: TRBV21-1; cdr3_aa: CASTFILMGNQPQHF
j_call: TRBJ2-7; v_call: TRBV5-4; cdr3_aa: CASSLDIAGEQYF
j_call: TRBJ2-5; v_call: TRBV6-1; cdr3_aa: CASSEGNRGGETQYF
j_call: TRBJ2-7; v_call: TRBV7-2; cdr3_aa: CASRDRDFSSYEQYF
j_call: TRBJ2-5; v_call: TRBV13; cdr3_aa: CASSFGTGMGQETQYF
j_call: TRBJ2-1; v_call: TRBV15; cdr3_aa: CATSSPPGLALSYNEQFF
j_call: TRBJ2-5; v_call: TRBV10-2; cdr3_aa: CASSESGVYQETQYF
j_call: TRBJ2-7; v_call: TRBV19; cdr3_aa: CASSIRTGPYEQYF
j_call: TRBJ1-1; v_call: TRBV7-2; cdr3_aa: CASSSGLSTGSTEAFF
j_call: TRBJ2-1; v_call: TRBV5-1; cdr3_aa: CASSLSGRAPNEQFF
j_call: TRBJ1-1; v_call: TRBV7-8; cdr3_aa: CASSLVGRNTEAFF
j_call: TRBJ1-2; v_call: TRBV27; cdr3_aa: CASSPRRAGGNFGYTF
j_call: TRBJ1-3; v_call: TRBV15; cdr3_aa: CATSRASGDSGNTIYF